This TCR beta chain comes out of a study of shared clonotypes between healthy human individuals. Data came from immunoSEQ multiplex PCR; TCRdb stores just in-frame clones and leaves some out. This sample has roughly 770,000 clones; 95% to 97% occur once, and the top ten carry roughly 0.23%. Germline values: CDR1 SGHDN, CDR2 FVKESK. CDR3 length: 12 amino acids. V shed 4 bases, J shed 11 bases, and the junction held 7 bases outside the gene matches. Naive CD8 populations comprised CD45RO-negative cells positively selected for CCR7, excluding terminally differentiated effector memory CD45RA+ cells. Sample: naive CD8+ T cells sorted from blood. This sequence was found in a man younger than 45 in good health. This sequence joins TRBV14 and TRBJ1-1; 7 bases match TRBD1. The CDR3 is CASSPTGSGAFF. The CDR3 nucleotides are TGTGCCAGCAGCCCGACAGGGTCGGGCGCTTTCTTT.